This T cell receptor (beta chain) was captured by sequencing in a study of T cell responses to AZD1222 COVID-19 vaccine. Details on this clone: What it recognizes is unknown.

Study observations and caveats: In all cases, repertoires were sampled only after the peak T cell response. The sample set comprised mostly white British donors with more females, and clonal diversity was possibly underestimated. Spike-specific TCR breadth and depth went up after people got two AZD1222 doses. Baseline seropositivity characterized only six AZD1222 recipients.

V lost 4 bases to trimming and J lost 8 bases, with 17 bases between them. Germline V CDR1 and CDR2: KGHSH, LQKENI. The CDR3 runs 14 residues. The method was immunoSEQ multiplex PCR; TCRdb's version includes in-frame clones alone and lacks a portion of them. The sample comprises tens of thousands of clones, more than 75% of which are singletons, and approximately 3% rests with the top ten. The receptor comes from an adult in good health. Sequencing was performed on peripheral blood, taken on day 0 of AZD1222 vaccination. The genes are TRBV18 and TRBJ1-1, with D possibly being TRBD1 (5 bases). The CDR3 DNA reads TGTGCCAGCTCACTAGGGACCGTGGTTATAGAAGCTTTCTTT. Translated, it gives CASSLGTVVIEAFF.